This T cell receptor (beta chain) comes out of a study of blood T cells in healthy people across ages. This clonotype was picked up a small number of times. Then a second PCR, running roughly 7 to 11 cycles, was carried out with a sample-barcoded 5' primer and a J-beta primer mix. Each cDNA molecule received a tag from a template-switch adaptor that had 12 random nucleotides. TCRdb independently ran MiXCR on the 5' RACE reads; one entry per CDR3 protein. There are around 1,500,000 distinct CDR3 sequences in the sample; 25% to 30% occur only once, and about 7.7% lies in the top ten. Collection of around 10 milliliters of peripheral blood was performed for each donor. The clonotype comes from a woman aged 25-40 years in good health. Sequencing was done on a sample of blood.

CDR3 sequence: CASSQYGGIQETQYF. CDR3 DNA sequence: TGTGCCAGCAGCCAATATGGGGGAATCCAAGAGACCCAGTACTTC. This chain uses TRBV14 with TRBJ2-5; either TRBD1 or TRBD2 may fit D (5 bases each). CDR1 and CDR2 (germline): SGHDN, FVKESK. V was shortened by 2 bases and J by 1 base, with 11 bases between the two germline ends. There are 15 residues in the CDR3.